The T cell receptor (beta chain) under discussion was sequenced for a study of shared clonotypes between healthy human individuals. The overall study: The donors, two women and a few men, were aged 18 to 49. A donor's plate count was three for CD4 naive and three for CD4 memory; CD8 naive had two and CD8 memory one.

It was across several immunoSEQ plates that each subset's genomic DNA was evenly split. Repertoires were generated with immunoSEQ multiplex PCR, while TCRdb's copy carries only in-frame clones and drops some. The sample lists some 1.5 million clones; around 98% were seen once. This clone was observed once. In germline, CDR1 is SGHTA, CDR2 FQGNSA. V was clipped by 6 bases and J by 5 bases, with 16 bases between them. This CDR3 comprises 14 residues. This sequence originates from a man aged 25 to 40 in good health. Source material: naive CD4+ T cells sorted from blood. Subset described: CD45RA+ positively selected. The chain carries TRBV7-2 and TRBJ1-1; D not resolved. The CDR3 region has the DNA TGTGCCAGCAGTCCCGCGGACGGAGGGACTGAAGCTTTCTTT. It codes for CASSPADGGTEAFF.